This is a list of T cell receptor beta chains from one sample in a study of cytomegalovirus exposure and HLA in healthy donors. Profiled with immunoSEQ multiplex PCR; TCRdb holds only in-frame clones, not every one. The sample includes tens of thousands of clones. The sequencing sample was made of PBMCs. These receptors came from a woman in her twenties or thirties in good health and CMV-seronegative. CDR3s include the opening cysteine and the closing phenylalanine or tryptophan. Each record gives: V gene, J gene, D gene, CDR3 DNA, CDR3 protein. D genes are given only for firm matches.

>TRBV7-9|TRBJ2-1|TRBD2
TGTGCCAGCAGCTTAGGCGGGAGAACTTACAATGAGCAGTTCTTC
CASSLGGRTYNEQFF
>TRBV19|TRBJ1-2|-
TGTGCCAGTAGTATAGATCGCAACGGCTATGGCTACACCTTC
CASSIDRNGYGYTF
>TRBV27|TRBJ2-7|-
TGTGCCAGCAGTTTATCGATAGGGGGAGCCTACGAGCAGTACTTC
CASSLSIGGAYEQYF
>TRBV19|TRBJ1-1|-
TGTGCCAGTAGTATGGAGGGGTTGGATACTGAAGCTTTCTTT
CASSMEGLDTEAFF
>TRBV30|TRBJ1-1|-
TGTGCCTGGAGTGTAGGAGGGCAGGGTACTGAAGCTTTCTTT
CAWSVGGQGTEAFF
>TRBV30|TRBJ2-3|TRBD2
TGTGCCTGGGGGAGCGGGGCAAGCACAGATACGCAGTATTTT
CAWGSGASTDTQYF
>TRBV7-6|TRBJ2-3|TRBD2
TGTGCCAGCAGCTTAACAGCGGGGAACACAGATACGCAGTATTTT
CASSLTAGNTDTQYF
>TRBV27|TRBJ1-2|TRBD1
TGTGCCAGTAGTTTTCGGCAGGGGGGAGGCTACACCTTC
CASSFRQGGGYTF
>TRBV6-1|TRBJ1-2|TRBD1
TGTGCGTACAGGGGACCTACCTATGGCTACACCTTC
CAYRGPTYGYTF
>TRBV10-3|TRBJ2-1|TRBD2
TGTGCCATCGGTGGTAGCGGGGGAAGCGGTGAGCAGTTCTTC
CAIGGSGGSGEQFF
>TRBV6-1|TRBJ1-1|-
TGTGCCAGCAGTGAAGATCGGGGGTTCACTGAAGCTTTCTTT
CASSEDRGFTEAFF
>TRBV7-9|TRBJ1-4|TRBD1
TGTGCCAGCAGCGCCTCAGGGGGCGGGGATGAAAAACTGTTTTTT
CASSASGGGDEKLFF
>TRBV18|TRBJ2-3|TRBD1
TGTGCCAGCTCAGTACTGGACAGGTCTAGCACAGATACGCAGTATTTT
CASSVLDRSSTDTQYF
>TRBV30|TRBJ2-3|-
TGTGCCTGGAGGGGGGGGGCAAATAAGCAGTATTTT
CAWRGGANKQYF
>TRBV28|TRBJ1-1|-
TGTGCCAGCAGACCAACAGGGATGAACACTGAAGCTTTCTTT
CASRPTGMNTEAFF
>TRBV6-1|TRBJ2-1|TRBD1
TGTGCCAGCGGGGGGACAGGGGGCGCCCACAATGAGCAGTTCTTC
CASGGTGGAHNEQFF
>TRBV5-1|TRBJ2-5|-
TGCGCCAGCAGCTTGGTGGCAGGGGAAGAGACCCAGTACTTC
CASSLVAGEETQYF
>TRBV6-5|TRBJ1-6|TRBD1
TGTGCCAGCAGTTCCCCAGACAGGGTTTCACCCCTCCACTTT
CASSSPDRVSPLHF
>TRBV6-1|TRBJ1-2|-
TGTGCCAGCAGTGTTTGGACAGCGGCTGGCTACACCTTC
CASSVWTAAGYTF
>TRBV18|TRBJ1-5|TRBD1
TGTGCCAGCTCACCTACAGGGGGTGCCGGTCAGCCCCAGCATTTT
CASSPTGGAGQPQHF
>TRBV6-5|TRBJ1-6|TRBD1
TGTGCCAGCAGAACCGGGACAGGGGTGGGTTCACCCCTCCACTTT
CASRTGTGVGSPLHF
>TRBV7-2|TRBJ1-1|-
TGTGCCAGCAGATTGGCGGGTGAAAATGAAGCTTTCTTT
CASRLAGENEAFF
>TRBV19|TRBJ2-3|TRBD2
TGTGCCAGTAGTATAGGAGGTAGCGGGGGGAGCACAGATACGCAGTATTTT
CASSIGGSGGSTDTQYF